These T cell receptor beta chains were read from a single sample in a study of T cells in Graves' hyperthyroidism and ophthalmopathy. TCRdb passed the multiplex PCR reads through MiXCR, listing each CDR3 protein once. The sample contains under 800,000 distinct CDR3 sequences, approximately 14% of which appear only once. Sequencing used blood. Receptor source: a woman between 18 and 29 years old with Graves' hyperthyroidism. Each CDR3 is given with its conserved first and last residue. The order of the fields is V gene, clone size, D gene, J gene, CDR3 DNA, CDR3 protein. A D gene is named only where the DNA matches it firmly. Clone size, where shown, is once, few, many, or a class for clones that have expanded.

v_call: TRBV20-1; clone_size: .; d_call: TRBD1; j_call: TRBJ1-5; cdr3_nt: TGCAGTGCTGGGGACAGGGGGCCCTTTGGTGGTCAGCCCCAGCATTTT; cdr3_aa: CSAGDRGPFGGQPQHF
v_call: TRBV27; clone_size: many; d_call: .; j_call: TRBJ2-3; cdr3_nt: TGTGCCAGCAGAGGGGGAGTAGGTTTAGATACGCAGTATTTT; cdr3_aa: CASRGGVGLDTQYF
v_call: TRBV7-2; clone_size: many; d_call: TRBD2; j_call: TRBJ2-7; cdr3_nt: TGTGCCAGCAGCCCAACGTTACGGCTAGCGGGAGGGCCCGACTACGAGCAGTACTTC; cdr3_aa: CASSPTLRLAGGPDYEQYF
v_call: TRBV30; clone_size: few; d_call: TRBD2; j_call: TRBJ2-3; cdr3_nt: TGTGCCTGGGGAACCGGGACTAGCGCAGATACGCAGTATTTT; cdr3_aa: CAWGTGTSADTQYF
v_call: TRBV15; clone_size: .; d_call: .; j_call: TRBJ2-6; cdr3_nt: TGTGCCACCACACGAGACTACCTCTCTGGGGCCAACGTCCTGACTTTC; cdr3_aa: CATTRDYLSGANVLTF
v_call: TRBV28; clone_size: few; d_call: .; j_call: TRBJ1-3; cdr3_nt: TGTGCCAGCAGTTTGGGGGGAGGGCCGGACTATGGCTACACCATATATTTT; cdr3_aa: CASSLGGGPDYGYTIYF
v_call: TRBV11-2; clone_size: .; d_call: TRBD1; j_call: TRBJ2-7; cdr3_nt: TGTGCCAGCCTTACGATGGCAGCTACAGGGGTCCACGAGCAGTACTTC; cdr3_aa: CASLTMAATGVHEQYF
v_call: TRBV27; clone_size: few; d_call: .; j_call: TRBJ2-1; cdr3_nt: TGTGCCAGCACGGAGAGGGTATTTGGTGAGCAGTTCTTC; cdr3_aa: CASTERVFGEQFF
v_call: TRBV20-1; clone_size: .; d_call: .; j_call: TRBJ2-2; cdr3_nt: TGCAGTGCTAGAGACTTGGTCCCCGGGGAGCTGTTTTTT; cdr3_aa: CSARDLVPGELFF
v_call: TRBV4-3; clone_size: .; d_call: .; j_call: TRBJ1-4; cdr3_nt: TGCGCCAGCAGCCAATCAGGGGTAACTAATGAAAAACTGTTTTTT; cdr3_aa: CASSQSGVTNEKLFF
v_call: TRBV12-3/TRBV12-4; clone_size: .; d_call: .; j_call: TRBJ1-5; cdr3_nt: TGTGCCAGCAGTTTATTTTCCGGCAATCAGCCCCAGCATTTT; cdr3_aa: CASSLFSGNQPQHF
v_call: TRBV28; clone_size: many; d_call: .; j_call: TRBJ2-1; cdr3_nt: TGTGCCAGCAGTTTTAGGCCCGGAAGCAATGAGCAGTTCTTC; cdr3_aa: CASSFRPGSNEQFF
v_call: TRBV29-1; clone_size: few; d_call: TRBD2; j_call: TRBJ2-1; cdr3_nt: TGCAGCGTCCCCCCCGGGAGGACGAACAATGAGCAGTTCTTC; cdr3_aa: CSVPPGRTNNEQFF
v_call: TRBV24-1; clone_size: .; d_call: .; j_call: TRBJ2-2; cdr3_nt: TGTGCCACCAGTGATTTGGAACGGTCGGCCGGGGAGCTGTTTTTT; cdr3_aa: CATSDLERSAGELFF